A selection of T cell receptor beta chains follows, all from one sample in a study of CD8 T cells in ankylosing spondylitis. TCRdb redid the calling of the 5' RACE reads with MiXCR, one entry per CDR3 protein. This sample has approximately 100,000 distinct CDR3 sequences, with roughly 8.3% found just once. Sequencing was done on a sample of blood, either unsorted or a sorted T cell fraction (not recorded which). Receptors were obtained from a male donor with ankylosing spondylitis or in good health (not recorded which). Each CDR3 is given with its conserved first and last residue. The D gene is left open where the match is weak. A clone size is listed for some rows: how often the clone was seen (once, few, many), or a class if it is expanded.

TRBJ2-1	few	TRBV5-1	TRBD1	CASSPRTGRSSYNEQFF	TGCGCCAGCAGCCCTCGGACAGGGAGAAGCTCCTACAATGAGCAGTTCTTC
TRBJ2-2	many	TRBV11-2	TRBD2	CASSLEWTSFTGELFF	TGTGCCAGCAGCTTAGAGTGGACTAGCTTCACCGGGGAGCTGTTTTTT
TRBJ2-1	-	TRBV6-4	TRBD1	CASSDSGQNNEQFF	TGTGCCAGCAGTGACTCGGGACAGAACAATGAGCAGTTCTTC
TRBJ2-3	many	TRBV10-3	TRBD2	CAISDSPFAGEADTQYF	TGTGCCATCAGTGACTCGCCGTTTGCGGGAGAAGCAGATACGCAGTATTTT
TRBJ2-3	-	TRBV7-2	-	CASTWTGSTDTQYF	TGTGCCAGCACCTGGACGGGAAGCACAGATACGCAGTATTTT
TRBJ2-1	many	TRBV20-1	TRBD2	CSALSLAGKNYNEQFF	TGCAGTGCTCTTTCCTTAGCGGGGAAAAATTACAATGAGCAGTTCTTC
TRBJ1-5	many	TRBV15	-	CATSLGGGVGNQPQHF	TGTGCCACCAGCTTGGGGGGCGGGGTAGGCAATCAGCCCCAGCATTTT
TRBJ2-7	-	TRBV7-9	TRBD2	CASSFRGGYEQYF	TGTGCCAGCAGCTTTCGCGGGGGTTACGAGCAGTACTTC
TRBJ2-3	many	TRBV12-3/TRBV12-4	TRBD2	CASSRTSGRSDTQYF	TGTGCCAGCAGTCGGACTAGCGGGAGGTCAGATACGCAGTATTTT
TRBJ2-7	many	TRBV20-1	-	CSAREFDRLAPGYEQYF	TGCAGTGCTAGAGAATTTGACAGACTGGCGCCTGGGTACGAGCAGTACTTC
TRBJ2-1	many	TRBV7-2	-	CASSLVRTEQFF	TGTGCCAGCAGCTTAGTGAGGACTGAGCAGTTCTTC
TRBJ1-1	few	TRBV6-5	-	CASSYRNTEAFF	TGTGCCAGCAGTTACAGGAACACTGAAGCTTTCTTT
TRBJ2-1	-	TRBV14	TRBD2	CASSEIVREVGEQFF	TGTGCCAGCAGCGAAATTGTCCGGGAGGTGGGAGAGCAGTTCTTC
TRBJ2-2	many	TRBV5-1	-	CASSLAAQGISGELFF	TGCGCCAGCAGCTTGGCCGCGCAGGGAATTTCCGGGGAGCTGTTTTTT
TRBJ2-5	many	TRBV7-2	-	CASSLVLPDQETQYF	TGTGCCAGCAGCTTAGTATTGCCAGACCAAGAGACCCAGTACTTC
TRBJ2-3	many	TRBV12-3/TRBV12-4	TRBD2	CASNVLAGATDTQYF	TGTGCCAGCAACGTACTAGCGGGGGCCACAGATACGCAGTATTTT
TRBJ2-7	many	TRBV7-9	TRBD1	CASSSAQGSYEQYF	TGTGCCAGCAGCTCGGCACAGGGGTCCTACGAGCAGTACTTC